Below are 6 T cell receptor beta chains sequenced from a single sample in a study of lymphopenia after photon versus proton radiotherapy. Sequencing was performed with immunoSEQ multiplex PCR; in TCRdb, only in-frame clones are kept and a portion is missing. Here the sample spans fewer than 70,000 clones, 80% to 90% being singletons. Sequenced material: peripheral blood, taken from a patient treated with proton-based radiotherapy. All receptors come from a man older than 75 with esophageal cancer.

The rearrangement uses TRBV5-4 and TRBJ2-3; 8 positions match TRBD2. With V trimmed by 0 bases and J by 4 bases, 4 bases remained unmatched. Germline CDR1 and CDR2: SGHNT and YYREEE (reference sequence). The CDR3 has 15 residues. The CDR3 loop is CASSLGGGRSDTQYF. The DNA for the CDR3 is TGTGCCAGCAGCTTGGGCGGGGGGCGGTCAGATACGCAGTATTTT.

This rearrangement joins TRBV6-6 to TRBJ1-2, with 8 bases identical to TRBD1. From germline, CDR1 is MNHNY and CDR2 SVGAGI (reference sequence). This CDR3 contains 13 residues. V was clipped by 5 bases and J by 8 bases; unmatched bases: 7. This CDR3 is CASSPQGAGGYTF. CDR3 nucleotides: TGTGCCAGCAGTCCGCAGGGGGCGGGGGGCTACACCTTC.

The rearrangement links TRBV10-3 to TRBJ2-1; 7 bases line up with TRBD1. V trimming: 5 bases; J trimming: 5 bases; junction bases outside the gene matches: 6. Germline V CDR1 and CDR2: ENHRY, SYGVKD. The CDR3 extends over 14 amino acids. CDR3 sequence reads: CAISSITGDNEQFF. CDR3 DNA: TGTGCCATCAGTAGTATTACAGGGGACAATGAGCAGTTCTTC.

This chain links TRBV6-5 with TRBJ1-5; D is ambiguous. V was trimmed by 2 bases and J by 4 bases, leaving 3 bases between them. This CDR3 has 12 residues. Germline CDR1 reads MNHEY; CDR2 reads SVGAGI. The CDR3 sequence: CASSYRNQPQHF. CDR3 coding DNA: TGTGCCAGCAGTTACAGGAATCAGCCCCAGCATTTT.

The chain uses TRBV19 and TRBJ1-1, with no clear D. The CDR3 spans 13 residues. Trimming removed 7 bases from V and 1 base from J, with 10 bases in between. In germline, CDR1 is LNHDA, CDR2 SQIVND (reference sequence). In nucleotides, the CDR3 is TGTGCCAGTACCGACCAATGGAACACTGAAGCTTTCTTT. It yields the protein CASTDQWNTEAFF.

The chain combines TRBV11-2 with TRBJ1-1, with unresolved D. Germline values: CDR1 SGHAT, CDR2 FQNNGV. The CDR3 has 12 amino acids. V lost 1 base, J lost 6 bases, and 6 bases lay in between. CDR3 sequence (DNA): TGTGCCAGCAGCTTAGTGCACCCTGAAGCTTTCTTT. It codes for CASSLVHPEAFF. Full variable domain (missing parts from reference TRBV11-2 and TRBJ1-1): EAGVAQSPRYKIIEKRQSVAFWCNPISGHATLYWYQQILGQGPKLLIQFQNNGVVDDSQLPKDRFSAERLKGVDSTLKIQPAKLEDSAVYLCASSLVHPEAFFGQGTRLTVV.